This TCR beta chain was sequenced during a study of human T cells and chemical hapten exposure. This clonotype was seen ten or more times. This CDR3 has 14 amino acids. The germline CDR1 and CDR2 sequences are DFQATT and SNEGSKA (reference sequence). V dropped 1 base and J dropped 6 bases, with 15 bases sitting between them. Time point in this sample: healthy volunteer bleed at 2 weeks. Unfractionated whole blood yielded the extracted total RNA. TCRdb ran MiXCR on the RACE reads and lists one entry per CDR3 protein. The profile shows 25,000 to 35,000 distinct CDR3 sequences, about 7.7% of them singletons.

This chain links TRBV20-1 with TRBJ1-1; D gene ambiguous. The TCR was taken from a human donor in good health. Some clones in this sample may be carry-over from other donors' samples. Sequencing was carried out using whole blood. This CDR3 is CSARVKGSMSEAFF. CDR3 DNA: TGCAGTGCTAGAGTGAAAGGGTCTATGTCTGAAGCTTTCTTT.